Below, 32 T cell receptor beta chains from the same sample are listed, as sequenced in a study of shared clonotypes between healthy human individuals. TCRdb's table, derived via immunoSEQ multiplex PCR, lists solely in-frame clones and lacks some. The sample lists over 1.4 million clones, 96% occurring once. Sequenced: naive CD4+ T cells sorted from blood. Documented subset: CD45RA+ positively selected. Receptor source: a young man in good health.

Comments on this clone: Additional DNA sequences in this sample encode the identical CDR3. This chain uses TRBV7-9 with TRBJ1-5; D remains ambiguous. V was clipped by 5 bases and J by 4 bases, with 6 bases between them. Looked up from germline, CDR1 is SEHNR and CDR2 is FQNEAQ (reference sequence). The CDR3 extends over 12 amino acids. Here the CDR3 reads CASSLTNQPQHF. CDR3 nucleotide sequence: TGTGCCAGCAGCCTCACTAATCAGCCCCAGCATTTT.

This chain uses TRBV5-4 with TRBJ1-1, with no clear D. V lost 5 bases to trimming and J lost 4 bases, with 15 bases between them. The CDR3 is 14 residues long. CDR1 and CDR2 (germline): SGHNT, YYREEE (reference sequence). CDR3 loop: CASRADLGSTEAFF. CDR3 coding DNA: TGTGCCAGCAGAGCCGACTTGGGCAGCACTGAAGCTTTCTTT.

The V call is TRBV9, the J call TRBJ1-2; D is uncertain. The V gene's germline CDR1 is SGDLS and CDR2 YYNGEE. V lost 4 bases and J 2 bases, leaving 9 bases between the germline ends. The CDR3 length is 13 residues. The CDR3 protein is CASSPIGNYGYTF. In DNA, the CDR3 is TGTGCCAGCAGCCCGATAGGGAACTATGGCTACACCTTC.

The rearrangement uses TRBV6-5 and TRBJ2-4; the D is unclear. Germline assignment: CDR1 MNHEY and CDR2 SVGAGI. The CDR3 is made up of 14 amino acids. The V end lost 0 bases, the J end lost 7 bases, and 10 bases lay between the germline ends. CDR3 region: CASSYSGASNIQYF. The DNA of the CDR3 is TGTGCCAGCAGTTACTCGGGCGCTTCCAACATTCAGTACTTC.

This rearrangement joins TRBV7-9 to TRBJ2-7, with D possibly matching TRBD1 (6 bases). The CDR3 consists of 16 residues. From germline, CDR1 is SEHNR and CDR2 FQNEAQ (reference sequence). V gave up 0 bases and J gave up 0 bases, with 12 bases separating them. The CDR3 DNA reads TGTGCCAGCAGCTTAGCGGGAAGGACAGTCTCCTACGAGCAGTACTTC. It translates to CASSLAGRTVSYEQYF.

V gene TRBV7-2 combines with J gene TRBJ2-6, with D unresolved. CDR1 and CDR2 (germline): SGHTA, FQGNSA. CDR3 length equals 14 residues. With 5 bases removed from V and 2 bases from J, the gap between germline ends came to 7 bases. The CDR3 sequence: CASSLSTGANVLTF. The CDR3 region has the DNA TGTGCCAGCAGCCTAAGCACTGGGGCCAACGTCCTGACTTTC.

CDR3 region: CASGTGQGVETQYF. In DNA form, the CDR3 reads TGTGCCAGCGGGACAGGACAGGGGGTCGAGACCCAGTACTTC. The chain combines TRBV7-2 with TRBJ2-5; 10 bases line up with TRBD1. CDR1 is SGHTA, CDR2 FQGNSA, per germline. V was clipped by 8 bases and J by 5 bases; unmatched bases: 8. CDR3 length: 14 amino acids.

The chain has TRBV11-2 and TRBJ2-7; D perhaps matches TRBD2 (6 bases). The CDR3 is 17 amino acids. V was pared by 5 bases and J by 5 bases, with 25 bases between. Germline loops: CDR1 SGHAT, CDR2 FQNNGV. The CDR3 protein is CASSQHPPAGLPHEQYF. The CDR3 coding sequence is TGTGCCAGCAGCCAACATCCCCCGGCGGGGCTACCCCACGAGCAGTACTTC.

The rearrangement joins TRBV7-7 to TRBJ2-6; D is possibly TRBD1 or TRBD2 (5 bases each). The CDR3 is 15 amino acids. Trimming took off 5 bases at V and 0 bases at J, with 8 bases between the two ends. Germline CDR1 SSHAT, CDR2 FNYEAQ (reference sequence). This chain's CDR3 is CASSPGTSGANVLTF. CDR3 bases: TGTGCCAGCAGCCCAGGGACCTCTGGGGCCAACGTCCTGACTTTC.

The chain carries TRBV25-1 and TRBJ2-1; D unclear. This CDR3 has 16 amino acids. Trimming stripped 2 bases from V and 0 bases from J, with 11 bases between. Germline values: CDR1 MGHDK, CDR2 SYGVNS. The CDR3 sequence: CASSETYYDSYNEQFF. In DNA, the CDR3 is TGTGCCAGCAGTGAAACGTACTACGACTCCTACAATGAGCAGTTCTTC.

The V call is TRBV19, the J call TRBJ2-3, with a possible D match to TRBD1 (5 bases). Germline loops: CDR1 LNHDA, CDR2 SQIVND (reference sequence). V dropped 6 bases and J dropped 8 bases, with 18 bases sitting between them. CDR3 length equals 14 residues. CDR3 region: CASRKDTARGTQYF. CDR3 bases: TGTGCCAGTAGAAAGGATACAGCAAGGGGTACGCAGTATTTT.

V gene TRBV5-6 combines with J gene TRBJ2-7; TRBD2 matches at 11 bases. Germline V gene sequence: CDR1 SGHDT, CDR2 YYEEEE. The ends lost 4 bases at V and 6 bases at J; junction bases unmatched: 3. CDR3 length: 13 residues. CDR3: CASSRGLAAEQYF. CDR3 nucleotides: TGTGCCAGCAGCCGGGGACTAGCGGCCGAGCAGTACTTC.

The chain carries TRBV19 and TRBJ2-7, with 10 bases matching TRBD1. The CDR3 consists of 15 residues. With V trimmed by 5 bases and J by 0 bases, 4 bases remained unmatched. The germline V gene encodes CDR1 LNHDA and CDR2 SQIVND (reference sequence). The CDR3 region is CASSGRDRGSYEQYF. CDR3 nucleotides: TGTGCCAGTAGTGGCCGGGACAGGGGCTCCTACGAGCAGTACTTC.

The rearrangement uses TRBV9 and TRBJ2-1; 8 positions agree with TRBD2. Germline V gives CDR1 SGDLS, CDR2 YYNGEE. This CDR3 region has 16 residues. The trim removed 1 base at V and 1 base at J, leaving 4 bases unmatched. CDR3 coding DNA: TGTGCCAGCAGCGTAATCACGGGAGGGTCCTACAATGAGCAGTTCTTC. This codes for CASSVITGGSYNEQFF. Complete variable domain (other parts from reference TRBV9 and TRBJ2-1): DSGVTQTPKHLITATGQRVTLRCSPRSGDLSVYWYQQSLDQGLQFLIQYYNGEERAKGNILERFSAQQFPDLHSELNLSSLELGDSALYFCASSVITGGSYNEQFFGPGTRLTVL.

This rearrangement joins TRBV5-1 to TRBJ2-2; D tentatively reads TRBD1 or TRBD2 (5 bases each). This CDR3 has 17 residues. The germline V gene has CDR1 SGHRS and CDR2 YFSETQ. V lost 0 bases and J 3 bases, leaving 15 bases between the germline ends. CDR3 sequence (DNA): TGCGCCAGCAGCTTGGCCCGGCCCGGGACCCACACCGGGGAGCTGTTTTTT. Translation: CASSLARPGTHTGELFF.

Notes on this clone: Distinct nucleotide sequences in the sample also encode this CDR3. The rearrangement links TRBV7-9 to TRBJ2-1; D gene unclear. Trimming took off 3 bases at V and 7 bases at J, with 4 bases between the two ends. CDR3 size: 11 residues. Germline V gives CDR1 SEHNR, CDR2 FQNEAQ (reference sequence). The CDR3 spells CASSLVNEQFF. CDR3 DNA sequence: TGTGCCAGCAGCTTGGTAAATGAGCAGTTCTTC.

J is TRBJ2-7 and V is TRBV7-6, with a possible D match to TRBD2 (7 bases). V was cut by 1 base and J by 5 bases, with 21 bases left in between. The CDR3 covers 17 residues. CDR1 is SGHVS and CDR2 is FNYEAQ in the germline V gene. The CDR3 region is CASSLVRGRVEHHEQYF. CDR3 nucleotides: TGTGCCAGCAGCTTAGTTAGGGGGAGGGTTGAGCACCACGAGCAGTACTTC.

This clone was counted a single time. The rearrangement joins TRBV29-1 to TRBJ2-7; 9 positions agree with TRBD2. CDR1 and CDR2 (germline): SQVTM, ANQGSEA. The CDR3 is made up of 14 amino acids. V shed 7 bases and J 4 bases; nucleotides not matched to a gene: 11. The CDR3 sequence is CSGSRGLADYEQYF. In nucleotides, the CDR3 is TGCAGCGGTTCCCGGGGACTAGCAGATTACGAGCAGTACTTC.

CDR3 bases: TGTGCCAGCAGCTTCGGCCCCCGTAGCCTCTACGAGCAGTACTTC. This translates into CASSFGPRSLYEQYF. The chain uses TRBV5-6 and TRBJ2-7; D gene uncertain. The CDR3 sequence is 15 residues long. Trimming stripped 2 bases from V and 3 bases from J, with 15 bases between. Per the germline V gene, CDR1 is SGHDT and CDR2 is YYEEEE.

The chain employs TRBV7-6 and TRBJ2-1; D unresolved. From germline, CDR1 is SGHVS and CDR2 FNYEAQ. Trimming cost V 7 bases and J 6 bases, with 13 bases left between them. This CDR3 spans 13 amino acids. The CDR3 loop reads CASKTRVGNEQFF. DNA for the CDR3: TGTGCCAGCAAGACTCGGGTCGGCAATGAGCAGTTCTTC.

This clone was detected only once. This rearrangement joins TRBV19 to TRBJ1-1; no reliable D call. CDR3 length equals 13 residues. V lost 5 bases, J lost 1 base, and 8 bases lay in between. Per germline, CDR1 LNHDA and CDR2 SQIVND (reference sequence). Here the CDR3 reads CASSALRNTEAFF. In DNA, the CDR3 is TGTGCCAGTAGTGCCCTTCGGAACACTGAAGCTTTCTTT. Full variable domain (remainder filled in from reference TRBV19 and TRBJ1-1): DGGITQSPKYLFRKEGQNVTLSCEQNLNHDAMYWYRQDPGQGLRLIYYSQIVNDFQKGDIAEGYSVSREKKESFPLTVTSAQKNPTAFYLCASSALRNTEAFFGQGTRLTVV.

The V and J genes are TRBV19 and TRBJ2-2, with 9 bases matching TRBD1. The length of the CDR3 is 14 residues. Germline CDR1 is LNHDA and CDR2 is SQIVND (reference sequence). Trimming removed 6 bases from V and 4 bases from J; junction bases left unmatched: 3. The DNA of the CDR3 is TGTGCCAGTAGAGACAGGGGGTTCACCGGGGAGCTGTTTTTT. This codes for CASRDRGFTGELFF.

The rearrangement links TRBV19 to TRBJ1-5, with D unclear. V shed 8 bases and J shed 4 bases, with 18 bases lying between them. Germline lookup yields CDR1 LNHDA and CDR2 SQIVND (reference sequence). The CDR3 is made up of 15 amino acids. The CDR3 sequence: CASASGNLLNQPQHF. CDR3 in DNA: TGTGCCAGTGCCTCTGGGAATCTCCTTAATCAGCCCCAGCATTTT.

The chain carries TRBV5-1 and TRBJ2-5; no definite D call. Between the trimmed V and J ends, which lost 5 bases and 2 bases, there was a span of 16 bases. This CDR3 has 15 amino acids. Germline V gene lookup returns CDR1 SGHRS and CDR2 YFSETQ. The DNA of the CDR3 is TGCGCCAGCAGTTCGAAGGAGACCCTTCAAGAGACCCAGTACTTC. This codes for CASSSKETLQETQYF.

V is TRBV28 and J is TRBJ2-7; TRBD1 matches at 9 bases. Germline lookup yields CDR1 MDHEN and CDR2 SYDVKM. Trimming took 7 bases from V and 6 from J; bases not matched to a gene: 10. This CDR3 has 14 amino acids. Written as DNA, the CDR3 is TGTGCCAGCACCTTGGGACAGGGCCCCGGCGAGCAGTACTTC. Protein: CASTLGQGPGEQYF.

The CDR3 region is CASGRTANSYEQYF. The CDR3 DNA sequence: TGTGCCAGCGGACGGACAGCAAATTCCTACGAGCAGTACTTC. This chain connects TRBV2 to TRBJ2-7, with D maybe TRBD1 (6 bases). The germline V and J ends were trimmed by 8 bases and 1 base, with 15 bases remaining between them. Germline CDR1 and CDR2: SNHLY and FYNNEI. The CDR3 is made up of 14 amino acids. The full variable domain, completed using reference TRBV2 and TRBJ2-7, is EPEVTQTPSHQVTQMGQEVILRCVPISNHLYFYWYRQILGQKVEFLVSFYNNEISEKSEIFDDQFSVERPDGSNFTLKIRSTKLEDSAMYFCASGRTANSYEQYFGPGTRLTVT.

The chain uses TRBV27 and TRBJ2-1; 9 bases agree with TRBD2. Trimming cost V 3 bases and J 0 bases; bases outside gene matches: 6. Germline V gene sequence: CDR1 MNHEY, CDR2 SMNVEV (reference sequence). This CDR3 region has 17 residues. The CDR3, as DNA: TGTGCCAGCAGTTTCACAAAACTAGCGGGCTCCTACAATGAGCAGTTCTTC. Translated: CASSFTKLAGSYNEQFF.

The chain recombines TRBV19 with TRBJ2-3; tentatively, D is TRBD1 (5 bases). The CDR3 spans 18 residues. The V and J ends lost 0 bases and 1 base respectively, with 17 bases between them. CDR1 and CDR2 from the germline V gene are LNHDA and SQIVND (reference sequence). In nucleotides, the CDR3 is TGTGCCAGTAGTATAGAGGCCCCGGCCAGGGTAGGCACAGATACGCAGTATTTT. Translation: CASSIEAPARVGTDTQYF. The entire variable domain, with the rest obtained from reference TRBV19 and TRBJ2-3, is as follows: DGGITQSPKYLFRKEGQNVTLSCEQNLNHDAMYWYRQDPGQGLRLIYYSQIVNDFQKGDIAEGYSVSREKKESFPLTVTSAQKNPTAFYLCASSIEAPARVGTDTQYFGPGTRLTVL.

This clone was counted once. The rearrangement uses TRBV7-2 and TRBJ1-2, with unresolved D. The CDR3 consists of 15 residues. Trimming cost V 1 base and J 6 bases, with 15 bases left between them. The V gene's germline CDR1 is SGHTA and CDR2 FQGNSA. This chain's CDR3 is CASSLDLGRADGYTF. The CDR3 DNA sequence: TGTGCCAGCAGCTTAGATCTCGGGAGAGCGGATGGCTACACCTTC. Variable domain in full (rest from reference TRBV7-2 and TRBJ1-2): GAGVSQSPSNKVTEKGKDVELRCDPISGHTALYWYRQSLGQGLEFLIYFQGNSAPDKSGLPSDRFSAERTGGSVSTLTIQRTQQEDSAVYLCASSLDLGRADGYTFGSGTRLTVV.

The chain is built from TRBV5-1 and TRBJ2-1, with D possibly TRBD1 on 5 matching bases. Trimming removed 0 bases at V and 8 bases at J, with 6 bases between. CDR3 length: 12 amino acids. Germline V CDR1 and CDR2: SGHRS, YFSETQ. CDR3 region: CASSLARDEQFF. The CDR3 DNA sequence: TGCGCCAGCAGCTTGGCCAGGGATGAGCAGTTCTTC.

The rearrangement joins TRBV28 to TRBJ1-2; 9 nucleotides align to TRBD1. J was trimmed by 4 bases and V by 2 bases; bases with no gene match: 11. The germline V gene has CDR1 MDHEN and CDR2 SYDVKM. The CDR3 is made up of 17 amino acids. CDR3 DNA sequence: TGTGCCAGCAGTTTACCCCTACCGGGACAGGGAACCTATGGCTACACCTTC. This encodes CASSLPLPGQGTYGYTF.

The chain employs TRBV10-1 and TRBJ2-1; D is possibly TRBD2 (5 bases). V gave up 0 bases and J gave up 0 bases, with 6 bases separating them. CDR1 and CDR2 (germline): WNHNN, SYGVQD (reference sequence). This CDR3 contains 15 residues. This CDR3 is CASSESSGSYNEQFF. The CDR3 DNA is TGCGCCAGCAGTGAGTCAAGCGGCTCCTACAATGAGCAGTTCTTC.